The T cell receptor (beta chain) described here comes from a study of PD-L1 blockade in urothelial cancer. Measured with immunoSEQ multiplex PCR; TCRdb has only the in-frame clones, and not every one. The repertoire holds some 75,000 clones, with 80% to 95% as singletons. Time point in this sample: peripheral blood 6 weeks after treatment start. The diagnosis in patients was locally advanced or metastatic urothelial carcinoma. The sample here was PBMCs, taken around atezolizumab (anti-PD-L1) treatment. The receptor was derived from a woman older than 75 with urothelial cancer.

Written as DNA, the CDR3 is TGCGCCAGCAGCTCCCGGGACACCGGCAACTATGGCTACACCTTC. This encodes CASSSRDTGNYGYTF. The chain combines TRBV5-1 with TRBJ1-2; D is possibly TRBD1 (6 bases). There are 15 residues in the CDR3. V lost 3 bases, J lost 2 bases, and 14 bases lay in between. In germline, CDR1 is SGHRS, CDR2 YFSETQ.